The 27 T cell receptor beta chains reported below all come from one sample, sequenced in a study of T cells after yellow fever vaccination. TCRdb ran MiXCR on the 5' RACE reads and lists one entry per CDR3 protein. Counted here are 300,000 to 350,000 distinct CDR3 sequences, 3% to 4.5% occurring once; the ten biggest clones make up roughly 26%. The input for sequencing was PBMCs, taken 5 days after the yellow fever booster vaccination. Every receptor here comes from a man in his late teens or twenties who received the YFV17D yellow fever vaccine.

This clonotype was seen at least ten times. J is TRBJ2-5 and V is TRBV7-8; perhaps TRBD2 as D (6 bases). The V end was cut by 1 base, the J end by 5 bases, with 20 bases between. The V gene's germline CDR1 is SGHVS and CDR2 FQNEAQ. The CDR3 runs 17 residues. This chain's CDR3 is CASSLESGTQGRETQYF. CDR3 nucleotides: TGTGCCAGCAGCTTAGAATCCGGGACGCAAGGGAGGGAGACCCAGTACTTC.

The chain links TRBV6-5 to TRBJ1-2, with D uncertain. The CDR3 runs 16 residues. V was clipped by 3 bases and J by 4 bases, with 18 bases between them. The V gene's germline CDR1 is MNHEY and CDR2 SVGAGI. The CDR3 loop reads CASSYSSLAPAYGYTF. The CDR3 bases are TGTGCCAGCAGTTATTCCTCTCTGGCGCCCGCCTATGGCTACACCTTC.

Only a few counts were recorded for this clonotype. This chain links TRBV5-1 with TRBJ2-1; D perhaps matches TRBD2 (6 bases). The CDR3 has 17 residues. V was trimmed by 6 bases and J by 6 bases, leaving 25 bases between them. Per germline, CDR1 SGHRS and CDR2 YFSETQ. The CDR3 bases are TGCGCCAGCACCCCTCGAATCTGGGCGGGACGTTTCAATGAGCAGTTCTTC. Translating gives CASTPRIWAGRFNEQFF.

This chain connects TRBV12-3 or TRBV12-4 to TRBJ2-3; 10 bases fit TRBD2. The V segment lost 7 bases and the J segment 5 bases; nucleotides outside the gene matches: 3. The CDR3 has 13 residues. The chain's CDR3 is CASKRGGGDTQYF. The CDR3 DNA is TGTGCCAGCAAGCGGGGGGGAGGAGATACGCAGTATTTT.

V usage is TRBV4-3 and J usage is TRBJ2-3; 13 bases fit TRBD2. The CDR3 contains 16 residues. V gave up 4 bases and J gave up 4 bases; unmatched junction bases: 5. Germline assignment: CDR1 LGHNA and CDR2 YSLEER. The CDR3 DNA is TGCGCCAGCAGCCCCGAACTAGCGGGGGGGCCAGATACGCAGTATTTT. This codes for CASSPELAGGPDTQYF.

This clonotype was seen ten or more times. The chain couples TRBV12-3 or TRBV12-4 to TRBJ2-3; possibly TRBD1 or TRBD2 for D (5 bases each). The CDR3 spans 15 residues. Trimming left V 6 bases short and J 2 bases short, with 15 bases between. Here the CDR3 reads CASSSRGGPTDTQYF. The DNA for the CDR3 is TGTGCCAGCAGCTCCCGGGGCGGACCCACAGATACGCAGTATTTT.

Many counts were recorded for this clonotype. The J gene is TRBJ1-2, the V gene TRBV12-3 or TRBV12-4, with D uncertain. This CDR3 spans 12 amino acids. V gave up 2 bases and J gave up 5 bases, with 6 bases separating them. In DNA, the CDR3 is TGTGCCAGCAGTTTAAGGTTGTATGGCTACACCTTC. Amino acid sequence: CASSLRLYGYTF.

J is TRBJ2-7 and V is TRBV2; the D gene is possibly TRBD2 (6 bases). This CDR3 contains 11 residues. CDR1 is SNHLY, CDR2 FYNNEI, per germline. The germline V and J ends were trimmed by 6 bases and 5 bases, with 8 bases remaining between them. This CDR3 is CASRSGDEQYF. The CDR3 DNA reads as TGTGCCAGCAGATCGGGAGACGAGCAGTACTTC.

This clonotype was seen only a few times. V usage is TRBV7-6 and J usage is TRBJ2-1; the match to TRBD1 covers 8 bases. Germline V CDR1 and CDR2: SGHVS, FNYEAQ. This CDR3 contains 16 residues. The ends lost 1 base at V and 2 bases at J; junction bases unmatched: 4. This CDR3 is CASSLERTGTYNEQFF. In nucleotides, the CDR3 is TGTGCCAGCAGCTTAGAACGGACAGGGACCTACAATGAGCAGTTCTTC. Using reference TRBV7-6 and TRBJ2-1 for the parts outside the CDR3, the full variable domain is GAGVSQSPRYKVTKRGQDVALRCDPISGHVSLYWYRQALGQGPEFLTYFNYEAQQDKSGLPNDRFSAERPEGSISTLTIQRTEQRDSAMYRCASSLERTGTYNEQFFGPGTRLTVL.

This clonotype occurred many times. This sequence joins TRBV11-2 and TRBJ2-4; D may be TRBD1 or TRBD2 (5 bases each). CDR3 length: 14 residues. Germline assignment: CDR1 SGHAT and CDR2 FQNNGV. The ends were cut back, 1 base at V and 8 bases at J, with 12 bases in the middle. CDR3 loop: CASSLAQERDIQYF. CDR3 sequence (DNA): TGTGCCAGCAGCTTAGCACAGGAGAGGGACATTCAGTACTTC.

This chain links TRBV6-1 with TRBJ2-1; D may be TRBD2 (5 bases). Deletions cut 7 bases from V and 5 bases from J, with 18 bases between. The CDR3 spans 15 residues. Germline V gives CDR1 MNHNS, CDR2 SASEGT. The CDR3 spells CASTPRHMTNNEQFF. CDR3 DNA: TGTGCCAGCACCCCCCGACACATGACTAACAATGAGCAGTTCTTC.

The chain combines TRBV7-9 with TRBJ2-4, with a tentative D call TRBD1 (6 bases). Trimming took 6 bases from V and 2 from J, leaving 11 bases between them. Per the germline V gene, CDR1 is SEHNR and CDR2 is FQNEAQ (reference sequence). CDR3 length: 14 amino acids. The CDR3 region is CASSPTGTKNIQYF. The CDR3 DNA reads TGTGCCAGCAGTCCTACAGGGACCAAAAACATTCAGTACTTC. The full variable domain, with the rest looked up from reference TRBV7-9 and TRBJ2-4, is DTGVSQNPRHKITKRGQNVTFRCDPISEHNRLYWYRQTLGQGPEFLTYFQNEAQLEKSRLLSDRFSAERPKGSFSTLEIQRTEQGDSAMYLCASSPTGTKNIQYFGAGTRLSVL.

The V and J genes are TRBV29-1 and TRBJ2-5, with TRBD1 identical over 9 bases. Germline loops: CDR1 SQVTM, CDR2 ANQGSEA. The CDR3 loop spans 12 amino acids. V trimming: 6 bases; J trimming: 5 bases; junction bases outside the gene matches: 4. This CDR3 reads CSVGQGSETQYF. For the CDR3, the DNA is TGCAGCGTGGGACAGGGATCCGAGACCCAGTACTTC.

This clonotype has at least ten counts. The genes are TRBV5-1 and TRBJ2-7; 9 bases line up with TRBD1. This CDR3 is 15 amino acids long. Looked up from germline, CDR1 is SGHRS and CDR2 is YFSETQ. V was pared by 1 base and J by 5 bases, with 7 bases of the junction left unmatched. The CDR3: CASSLSGQGFHEQYV. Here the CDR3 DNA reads TGCGCCAGCAGCTTGTCGGGACAGGGATTCCACGAGCAGTACGTC.

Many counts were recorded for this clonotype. In DNA, the CDR3 is TGCGCCAGCAGCTTCGAAGGCAGACCTTACGAGCAGTACTTC. It codes for CASSFEGRPYEQYF. This chain connects TRBV5-1 to TRBJ2-7; no reliable D call. From germline, CDR1 is SGHRS and CDR2 YFSETQ. The CDR3 covers 14 residues. Deletions cut 2 bases from V and 4 bases from J, with 13 bases between. The variable domain in full, completed from reference TRBV5-1 and TRBJ2-7, reads KAGVTQTPRYLIKTRGQQVTLSCSPISGHRSVSWYQQTPGQGLQFLFEYFSETQRNKGNFPGRFSGRQFSNSRSEMNVSTLELGDSALYLCASSFEGRPYEQYFGPGTRLTVT.

The CDR3 spells CASSYTTKLGTEAFF. The CDR3 DNA is TGTGCCAGCAGCTACACGACAAAGTTGGGCACTGAAGCTTTCTTT. This chain links TRBV6-5 with TRBJ1-1; D unclear. Germline CDR1 reads MNHEY; CDR2 reads SVGAGI. V was clipped by 6 bases and J by 4 bases, with 18 bases between them. This CDR3 has 15 amino acids.

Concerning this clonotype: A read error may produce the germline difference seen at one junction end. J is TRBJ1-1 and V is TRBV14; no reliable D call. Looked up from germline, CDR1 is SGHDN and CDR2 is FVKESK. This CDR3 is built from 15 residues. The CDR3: CASSEDGRIGTEAFF. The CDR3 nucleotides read TGTGCCAGCAGCGAAGACGGACGGATTGGCACTGAAGCTTTCTTT.

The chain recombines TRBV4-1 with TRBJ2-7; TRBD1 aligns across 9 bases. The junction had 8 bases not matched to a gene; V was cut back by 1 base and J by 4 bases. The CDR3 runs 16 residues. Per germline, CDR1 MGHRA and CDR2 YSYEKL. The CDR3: CASSQGDGTGIYEQYV. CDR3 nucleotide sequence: TGCGCCAGCAGCCAAGGAGATGGGACAGGGATTTACGAGCAGTACGTC.

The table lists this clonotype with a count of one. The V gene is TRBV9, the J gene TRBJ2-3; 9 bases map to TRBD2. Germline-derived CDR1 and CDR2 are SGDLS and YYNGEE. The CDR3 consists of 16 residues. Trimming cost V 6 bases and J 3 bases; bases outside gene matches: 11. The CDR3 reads CASNRPGGGGTDTQYF. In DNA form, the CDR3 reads TGTGCCAGCAACCGCCCCGGCGGGGGGGGGACAGATACGCAGTATTTT.

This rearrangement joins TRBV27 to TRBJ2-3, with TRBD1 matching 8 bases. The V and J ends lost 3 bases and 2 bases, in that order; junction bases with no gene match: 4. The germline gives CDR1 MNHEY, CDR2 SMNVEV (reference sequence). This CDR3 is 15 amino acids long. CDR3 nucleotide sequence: TGTGCCAGCAGTTTGGACAGGGCTCTCACAGATACGCAGTATTTT. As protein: CASSLDRALTDTQYF.

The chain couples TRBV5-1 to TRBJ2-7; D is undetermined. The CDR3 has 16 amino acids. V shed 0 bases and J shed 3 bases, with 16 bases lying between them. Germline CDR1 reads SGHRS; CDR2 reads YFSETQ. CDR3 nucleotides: TGCGCCAGCAGCTTGGGGCCGGAGATTGACCTCTACGAGCAGTACTTC. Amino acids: CASSLGPEIDLYEQYF. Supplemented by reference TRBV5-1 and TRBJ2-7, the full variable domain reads KAGVTQTPRYLIKTRGQQVTLSCSPISGHRSVSWYQQTPGQGLQFLFEYFSETQRNKGNFPGRFSGRQFSNSRSEMNVSTLELGDSALYLCASSLGPEIDLYEQYFGPGTRLTVT.

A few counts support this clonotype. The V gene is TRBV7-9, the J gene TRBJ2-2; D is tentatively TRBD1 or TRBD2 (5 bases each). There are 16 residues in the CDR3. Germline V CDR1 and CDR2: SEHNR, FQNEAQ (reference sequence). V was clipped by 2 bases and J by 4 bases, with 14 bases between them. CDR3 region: CASSLRLADSTGELFF. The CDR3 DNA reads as TGTGCCAGCAGCTTAAGGCTAGCAGACAGCACCGGGGAGCTGTTTTTT.

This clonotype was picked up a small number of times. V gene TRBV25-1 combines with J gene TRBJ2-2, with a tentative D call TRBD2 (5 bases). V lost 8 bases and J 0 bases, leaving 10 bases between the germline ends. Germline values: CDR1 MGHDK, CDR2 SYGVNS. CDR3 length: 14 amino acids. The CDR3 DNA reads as TGTGCCAGCGCCTTCGGGGCGAACACCGGGGAGCTGTTTTTT. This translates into CASAFGANTGELFF.

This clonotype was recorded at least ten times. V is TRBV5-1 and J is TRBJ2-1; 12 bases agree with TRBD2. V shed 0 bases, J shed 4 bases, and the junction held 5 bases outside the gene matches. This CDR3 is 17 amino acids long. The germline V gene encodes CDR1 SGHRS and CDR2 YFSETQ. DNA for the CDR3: TGCGCCAGCAGCTTGGGCCCCGGGACTAGCGGGTACAATGAGCAGTTCTTC. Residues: CASSLGPGTSGYNEQFF.

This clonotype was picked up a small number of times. CDR3 loop: CSVRQANTGELFF. DNA for the CDR3: TGCAGCGTTAGGCAGGCGAACACCGGGGAGCTGTTTTTT. This chain links TRBV29-1 with TRBJ2-2; D is undetermined. CDR1 and CDR2 from the germline V gene are SQVTM and ANQGSEA. This CDR3 has 13 residues. V was pared by 5 bases and J by 0 bases, with 7 bases between.

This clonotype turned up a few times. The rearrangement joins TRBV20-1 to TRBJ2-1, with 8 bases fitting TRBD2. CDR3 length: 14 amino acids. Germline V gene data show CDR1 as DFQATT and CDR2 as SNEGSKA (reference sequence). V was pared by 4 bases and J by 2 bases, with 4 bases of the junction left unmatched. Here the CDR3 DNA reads TGCAGTGCTATGATAGCGGGACCCTACAATGAGCAGTTCTTC. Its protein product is CSAMIAGPYNEQFF.

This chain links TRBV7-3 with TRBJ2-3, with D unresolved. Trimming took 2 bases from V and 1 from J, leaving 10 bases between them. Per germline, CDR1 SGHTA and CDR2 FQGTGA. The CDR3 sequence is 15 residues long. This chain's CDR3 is CASSLEVLGTDTQYF. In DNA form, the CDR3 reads TGTGCCAGCAGCTTAGAGGTCCTTGGCACAGATACGCAGTATTTT.